This T cell receptor beta chain was identified during a study of blood T cell repertoires in COVID-19. Study context: Whether acute or convalescent, the COVID-19 samples came from the United States, Italy and Spain.

The trim removed 2 bases at V and 5 bases at J, leaving 5 bases unmatched. Germline CDR1 reads MDHEN; CDR2 reads SYDVKM. The CDR3 runs 14 residues. Per the study methods: Scientists estimated how many nucleated cells there were by amplifying reference gene primers. Generated by immunoSEQ multiplex PCR, the TCRdb table keeps only in-frame clones and is missing some. V and J calls and clone size come straight from that table; D and trimming were deduced from the DNA. The table records 200,000 or so clones, 70% to 90% of them present only once. The J gene is TRBJ1-2, the V gene TRBV28, with TRBD1 identical over 7 bases. The specimen sequenced was peripheral blood. The source of this sequence is a man in his 70s with active or convalescent COVID-19. In nucleotides, the CDR3 is TGTGCCAGCAGTTTACAGGGACAGAGTTATGGCTACACCTTC. It codes for CASSLQGQSYGYTF.